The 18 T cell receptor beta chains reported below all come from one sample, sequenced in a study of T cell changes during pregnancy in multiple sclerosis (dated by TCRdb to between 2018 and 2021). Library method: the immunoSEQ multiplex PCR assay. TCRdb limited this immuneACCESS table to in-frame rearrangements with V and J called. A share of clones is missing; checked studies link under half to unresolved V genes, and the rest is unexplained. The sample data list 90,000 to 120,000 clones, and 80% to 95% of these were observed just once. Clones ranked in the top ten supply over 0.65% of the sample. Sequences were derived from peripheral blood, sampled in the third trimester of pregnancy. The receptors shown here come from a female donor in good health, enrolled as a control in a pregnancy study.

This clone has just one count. DNA for the CDR3: TGTGCCAGCAGCTCCGGCTCCTATAATTCACCCCTCCACTTT. This gives the protein CASSSGSYNSPLHF. The chain couples TRBV5-6 to TRBJ1-6; unclear D gene. Per the germline V gene, CDR1 is SGHDT and CDR2 is YYEEEE. V gave up 3 bases and J gave up 0 bases, with 4 bases separating them. CDR3 length: 14 residues. Full variable domain (rest looked up from reference TRBV5-6 and TRBJ1-6): DAGVTQSPTHLIKTRGQQVTLRCSPKSGHDTVSWYQQALGQGPQFIFQYYEEEERQRGNFPDRFSGHQFPNYSSELNVNALLLGDSALYLCASSSGSYNSPLHFGNGTRLTVT.

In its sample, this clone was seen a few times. The DNA of the CDR3 is TGTGCCAGCAGTAGAGACTATAATTCACCCCTCCACTTT. It yields the protein CASSRDYNSPLHF. The chain employs TRBV6-5 and TRBJ1-6; D remains unclear. The CDR3 runs 13 residues. Per germline, CDR1 MNHEY and CDR2 SVGAGI. Trimming cost V 5 bases and J 3 bases, with 5 bases left between them.

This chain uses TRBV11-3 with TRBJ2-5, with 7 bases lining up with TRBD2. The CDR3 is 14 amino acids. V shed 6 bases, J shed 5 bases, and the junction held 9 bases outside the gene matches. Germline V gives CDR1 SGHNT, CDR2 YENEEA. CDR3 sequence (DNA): TGTGCCAGCAGTGAGAGTTGGGGAGGGGAGACCCAGTACTTC. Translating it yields CASSESWGGETQYF.

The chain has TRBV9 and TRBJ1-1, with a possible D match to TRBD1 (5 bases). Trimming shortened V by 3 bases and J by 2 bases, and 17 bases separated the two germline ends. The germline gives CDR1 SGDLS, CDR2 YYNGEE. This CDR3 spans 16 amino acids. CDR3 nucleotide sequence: TGTGCCAGCAGCGCCCGAATTTTGGGGCCTAACACTGAAGCTTTCTTT. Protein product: CASSARILGPNTEAFF.

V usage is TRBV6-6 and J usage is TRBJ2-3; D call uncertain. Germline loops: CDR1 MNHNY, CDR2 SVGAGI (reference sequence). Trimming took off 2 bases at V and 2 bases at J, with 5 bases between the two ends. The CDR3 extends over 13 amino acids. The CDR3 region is CASSYSVTDTQYF. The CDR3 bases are TGTGCCAGCAGTTACAGCGTCACAGATACGCAGTATTTT.

This chain's CDR3 is CASSLDRQGSTEAFF. CDR3 coding DNA: TGTGCCAGCAGCTTAGATCGCCAGGGGAGCACTGAAGCTTTCTTT. This chain connects TRBV7-2 to TRBJ1-1; a possible D gene is TRBD1 (6 bases). This CDR3 spans 15 amino acids. Trimming took off 1 base at V and 4 bases at J, with 13 bases between the two ends. The germline CDR1 and CDR2 sequences are SGHTA and FQGNSA.

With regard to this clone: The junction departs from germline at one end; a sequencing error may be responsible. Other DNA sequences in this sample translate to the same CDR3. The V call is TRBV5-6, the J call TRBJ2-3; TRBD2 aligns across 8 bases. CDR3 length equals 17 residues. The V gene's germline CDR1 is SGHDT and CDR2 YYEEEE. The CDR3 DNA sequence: TGTGCCAGCAGCTTGTTTGATAGCGGGGAGTCCACAGATACACAGTATTTT. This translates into CASSLFDSGESTDTQYF.

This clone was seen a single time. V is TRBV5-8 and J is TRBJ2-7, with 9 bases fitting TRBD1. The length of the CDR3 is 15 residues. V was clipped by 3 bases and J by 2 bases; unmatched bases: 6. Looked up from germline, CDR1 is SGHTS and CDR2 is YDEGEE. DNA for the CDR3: TGTGCCAGCAGCTCCGTGGGACAGGGAACCTACGAGCAGTACTTC. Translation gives CASSSVGQGTYEQYF.

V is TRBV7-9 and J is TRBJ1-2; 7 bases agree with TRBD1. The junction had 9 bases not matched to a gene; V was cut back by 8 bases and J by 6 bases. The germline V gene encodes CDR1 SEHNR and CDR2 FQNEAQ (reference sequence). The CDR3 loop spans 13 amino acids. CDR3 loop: CASRPGQIDGYTF. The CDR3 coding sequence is TGTGCCAGCCGGCCGGGACAGATCGATGGCTACACCTTC.

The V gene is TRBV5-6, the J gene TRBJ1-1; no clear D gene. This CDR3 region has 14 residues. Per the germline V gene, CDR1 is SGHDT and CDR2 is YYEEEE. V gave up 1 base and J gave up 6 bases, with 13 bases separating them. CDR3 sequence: CASSLSRFSAEAFF. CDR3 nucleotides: TGTGCCAGCAGCTTGTCGAGATTCTCGGCTGAAGCTTTCTTT.

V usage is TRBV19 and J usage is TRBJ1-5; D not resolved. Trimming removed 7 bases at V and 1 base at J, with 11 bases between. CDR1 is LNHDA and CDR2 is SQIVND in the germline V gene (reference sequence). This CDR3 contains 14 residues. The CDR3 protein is CASKNSQSNQPQHF. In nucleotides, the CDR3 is TGTGCCAGTAAGAATAGCCAGAGCAATCAGCCCCAGCATTTT.

The CDR3 coding sequence is TGTGCCAGCAGCTTAGTGGCTAGCCCCTCCTACAATGAGCAGTTCTTC. It codes for CASSLVASPSYNEQFF. The J gene is TRBJ2-1, the V gene TRBV7-8, with D maybe TRBD2 (5 bases). V lost 1 base, J lost 0 bases, and 10 bases lay in between. Germline values: CDR1 SGHVS, CDR2 FQNEAQ. This CDR3 is 16 amino acids long.

The DNA of the CDR3 is TGTGCCAGCAGCTTGGTGGGCTCTGATGGCTACACCTTC. Translating gives CASSLVGSDGYTF. This chain uses TRBV5-4 with TRBJ1-2; D gene unclear. The length of the CDR3 is 13 residues. Trimming stripped 0 bases from V and 6 bases from J, with 9 bases between. Germline V CDR1 and CDR2: SGHNT, YYREEE (reference sequence).

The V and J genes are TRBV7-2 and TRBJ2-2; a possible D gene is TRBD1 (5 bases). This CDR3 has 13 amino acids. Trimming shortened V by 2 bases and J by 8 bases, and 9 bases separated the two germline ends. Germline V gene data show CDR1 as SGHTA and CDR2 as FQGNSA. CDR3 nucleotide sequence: TGTGCCAGCAGCTTACAGGGAACGGGGGAGCTGTTTTTT. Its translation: CASSLQGTGELFF.

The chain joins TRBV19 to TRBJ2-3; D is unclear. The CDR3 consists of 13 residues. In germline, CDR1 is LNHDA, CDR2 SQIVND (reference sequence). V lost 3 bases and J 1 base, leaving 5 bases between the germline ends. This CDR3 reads CASSIVGTDTQYF. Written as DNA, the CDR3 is TGTGCCAGTAGTATTGTCGGCACAGATACGCAGTATTTT.

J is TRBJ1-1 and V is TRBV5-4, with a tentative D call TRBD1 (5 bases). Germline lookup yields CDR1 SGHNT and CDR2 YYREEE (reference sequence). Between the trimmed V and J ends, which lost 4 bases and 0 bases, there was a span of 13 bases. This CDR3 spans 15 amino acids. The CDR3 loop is CASSAIDRVNTEAFF. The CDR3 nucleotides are TGTGCCAGCAGCGCCATCGACAGAGTGAACACTGAAGCTTTCTTT.

CDR3 in DNA: TGTGCCACCAGCCTATACAGGACGAACACTGAAGCTTTCTTT. This sequence encodes CATSLYRTNTEAFF. The chain uses TRBV15 and TRBJ1-1, with D perhaps matching TRBD1 (5 bases). The CDR3 is 14 amino acids. Trimming took 5 bases from V and 1 from J, leaving 11 bases between them. Germline V gene sequence: CDR1 LNHNV, CDR2 YYDKDF (reference sequence).

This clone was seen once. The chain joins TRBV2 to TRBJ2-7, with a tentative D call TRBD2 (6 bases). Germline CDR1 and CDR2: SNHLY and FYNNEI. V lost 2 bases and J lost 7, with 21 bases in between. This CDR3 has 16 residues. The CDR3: CASSEWGGSHGGEQYF. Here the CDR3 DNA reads TGTGCCAGCAGTGAATGGGGAGGCAGTCATGGTGGGGAGCAGTACTTC. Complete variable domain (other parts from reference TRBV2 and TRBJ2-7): EPEVTQTPSHQVTQMGQEVILRCVPISNHLYFYWYRQILGQKVEFLVSFYNNEISEKSEIFDDQFSVERPDGSNFTLKIRSTKLEDSAMYFCASSEWGGSHGGEQYFGPGTRLTVT.